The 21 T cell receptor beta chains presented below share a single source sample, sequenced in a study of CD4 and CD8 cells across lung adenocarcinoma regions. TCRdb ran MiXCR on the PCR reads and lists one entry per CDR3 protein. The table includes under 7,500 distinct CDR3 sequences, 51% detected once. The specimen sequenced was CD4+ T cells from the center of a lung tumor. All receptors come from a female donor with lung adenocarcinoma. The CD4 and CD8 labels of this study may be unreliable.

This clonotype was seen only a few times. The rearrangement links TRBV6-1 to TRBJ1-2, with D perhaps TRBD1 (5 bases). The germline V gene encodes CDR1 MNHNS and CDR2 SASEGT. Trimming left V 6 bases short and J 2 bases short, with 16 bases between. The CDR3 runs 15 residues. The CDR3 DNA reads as TGTGCCAGCAGAGCCCCAGTCGGGACCAACTATGGCTACACCTTC. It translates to CASRAPVGTNYGYTF.

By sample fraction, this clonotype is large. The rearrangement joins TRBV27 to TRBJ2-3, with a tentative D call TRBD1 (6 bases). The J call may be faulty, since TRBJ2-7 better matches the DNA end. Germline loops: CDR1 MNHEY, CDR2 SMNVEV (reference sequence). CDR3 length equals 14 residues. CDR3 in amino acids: CASSFGRGYYEQYF. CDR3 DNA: TGTGCCAGCAGTTTTGGTAGGGGGTACTACGAGCAGTACTTC.

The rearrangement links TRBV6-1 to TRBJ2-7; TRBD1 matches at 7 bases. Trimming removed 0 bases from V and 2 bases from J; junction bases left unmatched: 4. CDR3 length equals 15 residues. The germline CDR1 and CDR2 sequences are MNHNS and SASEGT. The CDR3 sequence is CASSEAPQGAYEQYF. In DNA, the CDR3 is TGTGCCAGCAGTGAAGCGCCTCAGGGGGCCTACGAGCAGTACTTC.

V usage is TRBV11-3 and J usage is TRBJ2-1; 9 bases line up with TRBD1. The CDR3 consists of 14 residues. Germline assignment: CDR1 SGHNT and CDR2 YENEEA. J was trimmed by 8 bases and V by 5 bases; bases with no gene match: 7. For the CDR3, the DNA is TGTGCCAGCAGCCCCGGGACAGGGAGGGATGAGCAGTTCTTC. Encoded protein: CASSPGTGRDEQFF. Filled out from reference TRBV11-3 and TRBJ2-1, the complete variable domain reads EAGVVQSPRYKIIEKKQPVAFWCNPISGHNTLYWYLQNLGQGPELLIRYENEEAVDDSQLPKDRFSAERLKGVDSTLKIQPAELGDSAVYLCASSPGTGRDEQFFGPGTRLTVL.

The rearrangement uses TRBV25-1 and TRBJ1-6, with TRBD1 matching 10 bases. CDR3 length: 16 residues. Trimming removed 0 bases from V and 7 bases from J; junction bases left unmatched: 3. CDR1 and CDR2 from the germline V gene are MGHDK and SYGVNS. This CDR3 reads CASSEYSTGGNSPLHF. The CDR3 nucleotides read TGTGCCAGCAGTGAATATTCGACAGGGGGCAATTCACCCCTCCACTTT.

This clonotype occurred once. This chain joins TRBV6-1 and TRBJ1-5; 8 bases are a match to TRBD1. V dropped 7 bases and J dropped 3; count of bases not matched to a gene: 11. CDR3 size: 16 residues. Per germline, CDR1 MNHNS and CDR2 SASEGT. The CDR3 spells CASTRTGRVYNQPQHF. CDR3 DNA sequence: TGTGCCAGCACAAGGACAGGGAGAGTATACAATCAGCCCCAGCATTTT.

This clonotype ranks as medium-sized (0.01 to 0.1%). Written as DNA, the CDR3 is TGTGCCAGCAGTACCCCAGGGACAGATACGCAGTATTTT. It encodes CASSTPGTDTQYF. The rearrangement uses TRBV6-1 and TRBJ2-3, with D tentatively TRBD1 (5 bases). This CDR3 spans 13 amino acids. Trimming removed 5 bases from V and 3 bases from J, with 9 bases in between. Germline CDR1 MNHNS, CDR2 SASEGT.

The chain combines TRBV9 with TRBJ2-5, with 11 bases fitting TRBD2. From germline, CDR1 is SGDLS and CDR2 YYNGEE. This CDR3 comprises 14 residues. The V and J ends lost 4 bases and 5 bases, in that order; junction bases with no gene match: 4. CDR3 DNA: TGTGCCAGCAGCCCTGGGACTAGCGGCGAGACCCAGTACTTC. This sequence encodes CASSPGTSGETQYF.

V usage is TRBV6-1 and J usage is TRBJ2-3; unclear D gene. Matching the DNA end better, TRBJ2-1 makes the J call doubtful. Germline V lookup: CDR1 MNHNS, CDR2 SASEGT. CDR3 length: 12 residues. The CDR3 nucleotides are TGTGCCAGCAGTGTCCACGCAGATGCGCAGTTCTTC. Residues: CASSVHADAQFF.

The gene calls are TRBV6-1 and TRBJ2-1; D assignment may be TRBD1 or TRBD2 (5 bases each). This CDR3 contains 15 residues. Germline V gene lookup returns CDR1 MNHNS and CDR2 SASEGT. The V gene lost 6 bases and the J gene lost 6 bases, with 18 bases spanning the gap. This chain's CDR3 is CASSPSRRGTNEQFF. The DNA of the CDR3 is TGTGCCAGCAGCCCCTCGCGGAGAGGGACCAATGAGCAGTTCTTC.

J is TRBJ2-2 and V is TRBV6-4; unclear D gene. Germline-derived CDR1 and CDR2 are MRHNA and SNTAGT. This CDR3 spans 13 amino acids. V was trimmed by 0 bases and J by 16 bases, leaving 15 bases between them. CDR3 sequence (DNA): TGTGCCAGCAGTGACTCGTCGACCGAGAAGCAGTTTTTT. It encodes CASSDSSTEKQFF.

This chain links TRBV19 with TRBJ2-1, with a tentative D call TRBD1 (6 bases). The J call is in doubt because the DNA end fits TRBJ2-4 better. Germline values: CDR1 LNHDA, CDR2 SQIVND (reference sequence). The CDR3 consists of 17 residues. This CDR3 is CASRSTRDTLAKNIQYF. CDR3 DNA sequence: TGTGCCAGTCGGAGCACGAGGGACACCTTAGCCAAAAACATTCAGTACTTC.

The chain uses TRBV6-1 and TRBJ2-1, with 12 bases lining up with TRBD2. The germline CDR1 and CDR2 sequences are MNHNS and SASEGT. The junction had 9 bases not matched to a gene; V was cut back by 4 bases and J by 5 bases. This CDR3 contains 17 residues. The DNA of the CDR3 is TGTGCCAGCAGTGTTGGACTAGCGGGATTCGTCCACAATGAGCAGTTCTTC. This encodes CASSVGLAGFVHNEQFF.

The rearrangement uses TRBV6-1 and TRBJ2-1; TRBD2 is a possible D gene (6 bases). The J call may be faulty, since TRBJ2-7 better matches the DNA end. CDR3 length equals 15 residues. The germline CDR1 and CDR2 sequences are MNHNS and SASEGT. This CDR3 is CASSEAGPSYNEQYF. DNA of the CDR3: TGTGCCAGCAGTGAGGCGGGACCATCCTACAATGAGCAGTACTTC.

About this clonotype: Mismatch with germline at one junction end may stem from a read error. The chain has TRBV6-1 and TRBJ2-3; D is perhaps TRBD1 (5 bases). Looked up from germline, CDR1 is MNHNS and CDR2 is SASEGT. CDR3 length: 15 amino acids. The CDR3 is CASRLQTSNTGTQFF. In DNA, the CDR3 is TGTGCCAGCAGGCTCCAGACTTCGAACACAGGTACGCAGTTTTTT.

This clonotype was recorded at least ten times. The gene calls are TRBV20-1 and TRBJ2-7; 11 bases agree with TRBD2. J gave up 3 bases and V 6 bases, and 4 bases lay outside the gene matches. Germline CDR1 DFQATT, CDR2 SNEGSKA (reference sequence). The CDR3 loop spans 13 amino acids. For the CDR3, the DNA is TGCAGTGCATCCGGGACTAGCGGCTACGAGCAGTACTTC. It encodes CSASGTSGYEQYF.

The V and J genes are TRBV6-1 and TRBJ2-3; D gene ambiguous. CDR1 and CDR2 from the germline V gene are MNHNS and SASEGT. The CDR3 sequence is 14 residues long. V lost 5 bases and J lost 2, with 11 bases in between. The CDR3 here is CASSQNSPTDTQYF. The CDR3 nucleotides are TGTGCCAGCAGTCAGAACAGTCCCACAGATACGCAGTATTTT.

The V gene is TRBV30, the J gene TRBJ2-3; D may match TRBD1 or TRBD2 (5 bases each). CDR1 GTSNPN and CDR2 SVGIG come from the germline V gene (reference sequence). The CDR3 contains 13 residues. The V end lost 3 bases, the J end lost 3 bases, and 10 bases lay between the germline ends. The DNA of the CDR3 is TGTGCCTGGAGGGCGTGGGGGACAGATACGCAGTATTTT. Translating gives CAWRAWGTDTQYF. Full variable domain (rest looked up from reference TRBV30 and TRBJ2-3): SQTIHQWPATLVQPVGSPLSLECTVEGTSNPNLYWYRQAAGRGLQLLFYSVGIGQISSEVPQNLSASRPQDRQFILSSKKLLLSDSGFYLCAWRAWGTDTQYFGPGTRLTVL.

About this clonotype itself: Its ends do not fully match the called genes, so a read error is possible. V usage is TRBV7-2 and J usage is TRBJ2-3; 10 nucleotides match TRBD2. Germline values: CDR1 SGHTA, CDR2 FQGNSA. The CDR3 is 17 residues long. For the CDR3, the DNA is TGTGCCAGCAGCCCAGGGCTCCTAGCGGGGGACAAAGATACCCAGTATTTT. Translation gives CASSPGLLAGDKDTQYF.

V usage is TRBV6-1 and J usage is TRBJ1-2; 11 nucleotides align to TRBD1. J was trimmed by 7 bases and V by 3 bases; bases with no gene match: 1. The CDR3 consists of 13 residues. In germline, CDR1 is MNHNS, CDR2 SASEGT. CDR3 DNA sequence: TGTGCCAGCAGTGATGGGACAGGGGGTGGCTACACCTTC. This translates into CASSDGTGGGYTF.

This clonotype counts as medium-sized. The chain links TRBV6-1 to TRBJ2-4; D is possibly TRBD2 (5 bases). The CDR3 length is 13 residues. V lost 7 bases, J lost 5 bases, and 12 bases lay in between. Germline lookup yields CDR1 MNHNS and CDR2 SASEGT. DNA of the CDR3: TGTGCCAGCACCCGAGCGGCAGAAAACATTCAGTACTTC. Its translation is CASTRAAENIQYF.